This TCR beta chain was documented in a study of vaccination effects on CD4 cells after COVID-19. ViraFEST expansion of antigen-specific CD4+ T cells with viral peptide pools preceded sequencing. Following 10 days of culture, CD4+ T cells were isolated. The vaccine given was either BNT162b2 or mRNA-1273, in two doses. Some clones are missing from TCRdb's copy, which holds only in-frame ones; the method was immunoSEQ multiplex PCR. Among around 22,000 clones listed, approximately 79% were seen once. Per germline, CDR1 SGHRS and CDR2 YFSETQ. V was shortened by 5 bases and J by 11 bases, with 10 bases between the two germline ends. The CDR3 length is 11 residues. In regard to this clone: Its antigen is unknown.

This specimen was CD4+ T cells from PBMCs cultured with HCoV-229E spike peptides, taken after COVID-19 vaccination. The chain recombines TRBV5-1 with TRBJ1-4; D not certain. The receptor comes from a human donor who received a COVID-19 vaccine. CDR3: CASSTEGKLFF. Written as DNA, the CDR3 is TGCGCCAGCAGTACCGAAGGGAAACTGTTTTTT.